The 9 T cell receptor beta chains below come from one sample, sequenced in a study of CD8+CD57+ T cells in acquired aplastic anemia (dated by TCRdb to the late 2010s). The sequencer was an Illumina HiSeq 2000. Genomic DNA was used as template for profiling of TCR beta VDJ combinations and CDR3 sequences. TCRdb's own reprocessing of the public reads used fastp at Q25 and MiXCR and kept productive beta chains. Each entry is one CDR3 protein sequence, shown with its most common DNA and genes. The sample data list roughly 190,000 distinct CDR3 sequences, and 40% to 50% of these were observed just once. About 8.8% of the sample comes from the top ten. Expansion of CD8+CD57+ cells had been shown by flow cytometry in the patients chosen for sequencing. Specimen: sorted CD4+, CD8+, or CD8+CD57+ T cells (not recorded which) from PBMCs. Receptors originate from a human donor with aplastic anemia.

The gene calls are TRBV19 and TRBJ2-7; 10 bases map to TRBD1. This CDR3 comprises 14 residues. J lost 5 bases, V lost 5 bases, and 6 bases had no gene match. CDR1 is LNHDA and CDR2 is SQIVND in the germline V gene (reference sequence). The CDR3 region has the DNA TGTGCCAGTAGTCCGACAGGGGGCCCCAACGAGCAGTACTTC. Its translation is CASSPTGGPNEQYF. Looking up the rest from reference TRBV19 and TRBJ2-7 gives the full variable domain: DGGITQSPKYLFRKEGQNVTLSCEQNLNHDAMYWYRQDPGQGLRLIYYSQIVNDFQKGDIAEGYSVSREKKESFPLTVTSAQKNPTAFYLCASSPTGGPNEQYFGPGTRLTVT.

This chain links TRBV4-1 with TRBJ1-4, with 9 bases that match TRBD1. The germline V gene has CDR1 MGHRA and CDR2 YSYEKL. The V segment lost 4 bases and the J segment 7 bases; nucleotides outside the gene matches: 4. CDR3 size: 14 residues. CDR3 sequence (DNA): TGCGCCAGCAGCCGGGGACAGGGTGGTGAAAAACTGTTTTTT. Translating gives CASSRGQGGEKLFF.

This clonotype was counted a few times. The CDR3 here is CASSLGVGRYEQYF. The CDR3 region has the DNA TGTGCCAGCAGCTTAGGGGTCGGGCGGTACGAGCAGTACTTC. The chain links TRBV11-2 to TRBJ2-7; no clear D. The V end lost 1 base, the J end lost 4 bases, and 11 bases lay between the germline ends. The CDR3 has 14 residues. Germline values: CDR1 SGHAT, CDR2 FQNNGV.

The chain carries TRBV2 and TRBJ1-6; D might be TRBD1 (5 bases). V lost 6 bases and J lost 3, with 9 bases in between. The CDR3 is made up of 14 amino acids. Germline CDR1 is SNHLY and CDR2 is FYNNEI. CDR3 nucleotide sequence: TGTGCCAGCAGCGGACAAGTCTATAATTCACCCCTCCACTTT. Translation gives CASSGQVYNSPLHF.

Turning to this clonotype: Given a much more abundant clone one base away, this may be a read error. V usage is TRBV5-8 and J usage is TRBJ2-5; 8 bases agree with TRBD2. The CDR3 spans 16 residues. CDR1 is SGHTS, CDR2 YDEGEE, per germline. The CDR3 region is CASSLALVGAGEIQYF. The CDR3 DNA reads TGTGCCAGCAGCTTGGCATTAGTCGGAGCGGGGGAGATCCAGTACTTC.

As regards this clonotype: An end of the junction does not agree with germline; a read error may underlie this. The V gene is TRBV18, the J gene TRBJ2-7, with 13 bases identical to TRBD2. The CDR3 totals 17 residues. Per the germline V gene, CDR1 is KGHSH and CDR2 is LQKENI. The CDR3 region has the DNA TGTGCCAGCTCATATGGACTAGCGGGAGTTGGTAACTACGACCAGTACTTC. Translation: CASSYGLAGVGNYDQYF.

This chain uses TRBV20-1 with TRBJ2-2; D gene ambiguous. Germline V lookup: CDR1 DFQATT, CDR2 SNEGSKA (reference sequence). The CDR3 consists of 14 residues. V was pared by 6 bases and J by 2 bases, with 13 bases between. The CDR3 loop reads CSASDPVNTGELFF. The CDR3 DNA reads TGCAGTGCCTCCGACCCAGTCAACACCGGGGAGCTGTTTTTT.

This clonotype was found a few times. The chain uses TRBV4-2 and TRBJ1-4; D call uncertain. Trimming stripped 2 bases from V and 4 bases from J, with 17 bases between. CDR1 LGHNA and CDR2 YNFKEQ come from the germline V gene. CDR3 length: 17 residues. The CDR3 sequence: CASSQRRLTEINEKLFF. The DNA of the CDR3 is TGTGCCAGCAGCCAAAGGAGGCTAACAGAAATTAATGAAAAACTGTTTTTT.

This chain links TRBV7-6 with TRBJ1-5; D remains unclear. The germline V gene encodes CDR1 SGHVS and CDR2 FNYEAQ. Trimming pared 5 bases from V and 4 bases from J, leaving 6 bases between. The CDR3 extends over 12 amino acids. In nucleotides, the CDR3 is TGTGCCAGCAGCCCGGATAATCAGCCCCAGCATTTT. It is translated as CASSPDNQPQHF.